This note documents a single T cell receptor beta chain sequence. Antigen: not known. This CDR3 spans 15 amino acids. Germline values: CDR1 MNHEY, CDR2 SVGEGT. J gave up 12 bases and V 6 bases, and 16 bases lay outside the gene matches. This sample stems from a study of identical twins. Regarding the study as a whole: Compared with models, monozygotic twins showed more out-of-frame TCR alpha sharing.

TCRdb ran MiXCR on the 5' RACE reads and lists one entry per CDR3 protein. Among some 260,000 distinct CDR3 sequences, about an eighth were seen once, and the ten largest hold around 8.9%. The sequenced sample consisted of memory (CD45RO+) T cells sorted from blood. This chain joins TRBV6-2 or TRBV6-3 and TRBJ2-1; 8 bases are shared with TRBD2. This receptor was obtained from a woman between 18 and 30 years old in good health. The CDR3 loop reads CASRPSGSTLMGQFF. In DNA form, the CDR3 reads TGTGCCAGCAGACCCAGCGGGAGTACTTTGATGGGGCAGTTCTTC.